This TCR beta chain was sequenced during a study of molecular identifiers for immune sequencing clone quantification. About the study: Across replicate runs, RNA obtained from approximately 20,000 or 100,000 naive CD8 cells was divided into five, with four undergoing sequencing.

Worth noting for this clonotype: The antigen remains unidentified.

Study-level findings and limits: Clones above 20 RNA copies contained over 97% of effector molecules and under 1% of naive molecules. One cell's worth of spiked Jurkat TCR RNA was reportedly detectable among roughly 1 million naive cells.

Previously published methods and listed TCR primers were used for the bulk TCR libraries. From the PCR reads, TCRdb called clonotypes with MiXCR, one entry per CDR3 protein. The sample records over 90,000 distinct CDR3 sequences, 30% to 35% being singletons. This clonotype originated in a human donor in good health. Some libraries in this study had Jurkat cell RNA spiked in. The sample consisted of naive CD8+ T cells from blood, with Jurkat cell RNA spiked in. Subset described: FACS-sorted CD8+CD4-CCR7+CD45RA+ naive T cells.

DNA for the CDR3: TGCGCCAGCAGCCAGACGACTAGCGACAATGAGCAGTTCTTC. Its protein is CASSQTTSDNEQFF. The genes are TRBV4-1 and TRBJ2-1; 8 bases line up with TRBD2. J was trimmed by 5 bases and V by 3 bases; bases with no gene match: 3. Germline V gene sequence: CDR1 MGHRA, CDR2 YSYEKL. This CDR3 comprises 14 residues.